This TCR beta chain emerged from a study of blood T cell repertoires in COVID-19. Looking at the study overall: Specimens from acute and convalescent COVID-19 originated in the United States, Italy and Spain. T cells, B-cell-depleted T cells, or PBMCs provided the cDNA or gDNA that served as material.

Source study methods: By means of reference gene primer amplification, nucleated cell counts were estimated. The data were produced by immunoSEQ multiplex PCR, yet TCRdb's version contains in-frame clones alone and is incomplete. The V and J calls and the clone size are those of that table, but D and trimming were determined from the DNA. The sample has roughly 250,000 clones; around 81% are singletons. After removal of 5 bases from V and 2 bases from J, the junction contained 7 bases not matched to a gene. The germline V gene encodes CDR1 LNHDA and CDR2 SQIVND (reference sequence). This CDR3 contains 16 residues. This clone is a singleton in its sample.

The clonotype comes from a person aged 70 to 85 with COVID-19, enrolled during active disease. Sequencing used peripheral blood. The V gene is TRBV19, the J gene TRBJ2-7; 12 nucleotides match TRBD2. CDR3 DNA: TGTGCCAGTAGTCAGACTAGCGGGAGATTGACCTACGAGCAGTACTTC. As protein: CASSQTSGRLTYEQYF.